The clone carrying this T cell receptor (beta chain) was found a few times. Its antigen is undetermined. This sample was taken from a study of vaccination effects on CD4 cells after COVID-19. Antigen-specific CD4+ T cells were expanded with viral peptide pools in the ViraFEST assay before sequencing. The authors isolated CD4+ T cells after about eleven days of culture. Convalescent patients had PCR-confirmed SARS-CoV-2 infection between March and December 2020. IL-2 at about 10 IU/ml and peptides at roughly 10 ug/ml were added to cultured PBMC, more than 1.5 million per well. Half-medium changes using IL-2 medium occurred on days 3 and 7. Overall study findings and caveats: In convalescents, post-vaccine spike-reactive clones were mainly new clones induced by vaccination. In the late period after vaccination, infection- and vaccine-induced clones contracted markedly.

The CDR3 is made up of 13 amino acids. Trimming removed 0 bases at V and 7 bases at J, with 7 bases between. Germline V lookup: CDR1 GTSNPN, CDR2 SVGIG (reference sequence). Libraries were prepared by immunoSEQ multiplex PCR; TCRdb keeps only in-frame clonotypes and omits some of them. The repertoire holds 24,000 or so clones, about 77% seen once, with roughly a fifth in the top ten. The input for sequencing was CD4+ T cells from PBMCs cultured with HCoV-NL63 spike peptides, taken before COVID-19 vaccination. J is TRBJ1-6 and V is TRBV30; unclear D gene. The receptor comes from a human donor who had a prior SARS-CoV-2 infection. The CDR3 sequence: CAWSVGMNSPLHF. The CDR3 DNA reads as TGTGCCTGGAGTGTAGGGATGAATTCACCCCTCCACTTT.